This T cell receptor beta chain emerged from a study of spatial heterogeneity in lung cancer. Study in general: A unique TCR and UMI combination showed up more than ten times in raw reads, on average.

The time point: sample taken at primary tumor resection. The study sequenced unsorted whole RNA from tumor, nontumor lung or frozen PBMC. This clonotype was detected ten times or more. TCRdb called the 5' RACE reads again in MiXCR, with one record for every CDR3 protein. The sample holds about 48,000 distinct CDR3 sequences, less than 5.5% seen once. Germline CDR1 SGHRS, CDR2 YFSETQ. The CDR3 sequence is 16 residues long. The V segment lost 0 bases and the J segment 3 bases; nucleotides outside the gene matches: 5. The source of this sequence is a male donor with early-stage non-small cell lung cancer. The chain uses TRBV5-1 and TRBJ1-1; 10 bases match TRBD1. Material: PBMCs, obtained at surgery. CDR3 coding DNA: TGCGCCAGCAGCTTGGAGACAGGGGGCGGCGACACTGAAGCTTTCTTT. Its translation: CASSLETGGGDTEAFF.